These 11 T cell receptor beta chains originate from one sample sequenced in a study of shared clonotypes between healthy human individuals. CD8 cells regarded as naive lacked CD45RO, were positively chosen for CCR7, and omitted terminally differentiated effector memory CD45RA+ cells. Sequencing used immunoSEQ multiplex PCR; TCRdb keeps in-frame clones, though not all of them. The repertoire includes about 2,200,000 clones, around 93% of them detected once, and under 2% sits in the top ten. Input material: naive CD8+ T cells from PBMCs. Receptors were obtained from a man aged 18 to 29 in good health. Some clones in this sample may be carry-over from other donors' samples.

The CDR3 reads CATSRDGQGGNQPQHF. DNA for the CDR3: TGTGCCACCAGCAGGGACGGACAGGGTGGCAATCAGCCCCAGCATTTT. The J gene is TRBJ1-5, the V gene TRBV15; 8 bases are a match to TRBD1. The CDR3 is made up of 16 amino acids. Germline V lookup: CDR1 LNHNV, CDR2 YYDKDF (reference sequence). The trim removed 3 bases at V and 2 bases at J, leaving 6 bases unmatched. The full variable domain, completed using reference TRBV15 and TRBJ1-5, is DAMVIQNPRYQVTQFGKPVTLSCSQTLNHNVMYWYQQKSSQAPKLLFHYYDKDFNNEADTPDNFQSRRPNTSFCFLDIRSPGLGDTAMYLCATSRDGQGGNQPQHFGDGTRLSIL.

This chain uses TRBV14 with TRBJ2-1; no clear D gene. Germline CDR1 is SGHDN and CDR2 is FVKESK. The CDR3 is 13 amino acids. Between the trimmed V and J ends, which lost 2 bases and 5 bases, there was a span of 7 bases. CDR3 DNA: TGTGCCAGCAGCCAATGGACGGACAATGAGCAGTTCTTC. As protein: CASSQWTDNEQFF.

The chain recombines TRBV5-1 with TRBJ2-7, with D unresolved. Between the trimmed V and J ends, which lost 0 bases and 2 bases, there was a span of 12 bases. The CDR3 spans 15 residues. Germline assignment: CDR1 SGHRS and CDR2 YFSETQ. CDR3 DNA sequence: TGCGCCAGCAGCTTGGCTGGGGTGGCGGCCTACGAGCAGTACTTC. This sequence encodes CASSLAGVAAYEQYF.

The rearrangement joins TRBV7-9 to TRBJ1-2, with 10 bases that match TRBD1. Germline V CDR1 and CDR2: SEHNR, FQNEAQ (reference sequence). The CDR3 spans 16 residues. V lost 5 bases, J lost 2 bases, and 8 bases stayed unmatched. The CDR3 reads CASSPPAGQGNYGYTF. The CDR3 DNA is TGTGCCAGCAGCCCCCCTGCGGGACAGGGGAACTATGGCTACACCTTC.

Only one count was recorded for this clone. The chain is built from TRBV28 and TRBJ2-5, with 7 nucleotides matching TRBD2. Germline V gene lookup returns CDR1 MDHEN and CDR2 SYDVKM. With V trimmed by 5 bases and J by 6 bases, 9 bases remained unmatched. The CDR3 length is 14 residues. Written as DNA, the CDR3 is TGTGCCAGCAGTCTGTGGCGGGGGATGCAGACCCAGTACTTC. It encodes CASSLWRGMQTQYF.

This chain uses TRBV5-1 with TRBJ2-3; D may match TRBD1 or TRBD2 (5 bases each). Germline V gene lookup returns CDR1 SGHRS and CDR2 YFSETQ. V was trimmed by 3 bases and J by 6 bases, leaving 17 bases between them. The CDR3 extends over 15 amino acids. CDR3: CASSSDSEGWDTQYF. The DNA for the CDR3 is TGCGCCAGCAGCTCCGACAGTGAGGGGTGGGATACGCAGTATTTT.

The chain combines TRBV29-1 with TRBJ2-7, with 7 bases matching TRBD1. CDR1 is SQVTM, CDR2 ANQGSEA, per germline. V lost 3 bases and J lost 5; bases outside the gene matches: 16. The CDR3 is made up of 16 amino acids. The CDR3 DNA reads TGCAGCGTTGATCTTGGGATGGAAGGGGGCTTCCACGAGCAGTACTTC. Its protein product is CSVDLGMEGGFHEQYF.

The CDR3 nucleotides are TGTGCCAGCAGTTCCCGGGCCTCGCCCGGGGAGCTGTTTTTT. Protein: CASSSRASPGELFF. The genes are TRBV27 and TRBJ2-2; D remains unclear. The germline CDR1 and CDR2 sequences are MNHEY and SMNVEV (reference sequence). This CDR3 region has 14 residues. The V end lost 4 bases, the J end lost 6 bases, and 12 bases lay between the germline ends.

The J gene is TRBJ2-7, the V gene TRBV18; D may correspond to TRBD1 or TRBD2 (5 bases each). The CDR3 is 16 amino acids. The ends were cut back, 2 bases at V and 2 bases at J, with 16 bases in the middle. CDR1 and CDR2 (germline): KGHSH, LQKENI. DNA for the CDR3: TGTGCCAGCTCACCATCTTTCGGGACGCAGACCTACGAGCAGTACTTC. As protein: CASSPSFGTQTYEQYF.

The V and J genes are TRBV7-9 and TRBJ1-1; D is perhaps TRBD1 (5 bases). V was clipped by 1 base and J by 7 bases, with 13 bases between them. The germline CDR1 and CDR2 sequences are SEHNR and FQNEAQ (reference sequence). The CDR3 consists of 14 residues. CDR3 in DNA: TGTGCCAGCAGCTTAGTGTCCCAGGGCCTTGAAGCTTTCTTT. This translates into CASSLVSQGLEAFF.

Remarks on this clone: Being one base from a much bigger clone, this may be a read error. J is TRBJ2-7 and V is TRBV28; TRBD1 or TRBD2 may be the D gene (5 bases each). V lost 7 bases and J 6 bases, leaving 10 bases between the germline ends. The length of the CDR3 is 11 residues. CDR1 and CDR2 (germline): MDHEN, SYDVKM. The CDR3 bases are TGTGCCAGCACCGCAGGGAGCGAGCAGTACTTC. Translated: CASTAGSEQYF.